This TCR beta chain was identified during a study of T cell repertoires in cytomegalovirus infection. Study-level background: Signatures in public TCR beta sequences pointed to both CMV infection and matching HLA type.

General study findings and limits: In two of eight donors, the top clonotype was HLA-C-restricted CMV-specific.

TCRdb re-derived calls from the reads in MiXCR, one entry per CDR3 protein. The table lists a few hundred thousand distinct CDR3 sequences, 26% of them singletons. Germline lookup yields CDR1 KGHDR and CDR2 SFDVKD. The V gene lost 5 bases and the J gene lost 4 bases, with 6 bases spanning the gap. CDR3 length equals 12 residues. On this clonotype: What it binds is not known.

The sequencing sample was made of PBMCs. This chain connects TRBV24-1 to TRBJ2-3, with TRBD2 as a possible D gene (6 bases). The receptor was derived from a human donor in good health (CMV status not recorded). Some clones in this sample may be carry-over from other donors' samples. The CDR3 sequence is CATSGDSDTQYF. The CDR3 coding sequence is TGTGCCACCAGTGGGGACTCAGATACGCAGTATTTT.